The rows below give T cell receptor beta chains drawn from one sample of a study of blood T cell repertoires in COVID-19. Data came from immunoSEQ multiplex PCR; TCRdb stores just in-frame clones and leaves some out. The table lists approximately 150,000 clones, about 80% of them singletons. Sequenced: peripheral blood. The receptors come from a man between 65 and 85 years old who had recovered from COVID-19. Each CDR3 is given with its conserved first and last residue. D genes are given only for firm matches. Where a row states a size, it is once, few, many or the class of an expanded clone; other rows omit it.

CDR3 DNA	CDR3 protein	clone size	D gene	J gene	V gene
TGTGCCACCAGTGGAACAGGGAGCCAGCCCCAGCATTTT	CATSGTGSQPQHF	NA	NA	TRBJ1-5	TRBV24-1
TGTGCCAGCAGCTCTGGGACAGAACAAGAGACCCAGTACTTC	CASSSGTEQETQYF	NA	TRBD1	TRBJ2-5	TRBV5-8
TGTGCCAGCAGTTACTCGATTGGGGGCAGCACCTACGAGCAGTACTTC	CASSYSIGGSTYEQYF	few	NA	TRBJ2-7	TRBV6-5
TGTGCCAGCAGCCCCTTTCCGTCCTCTAGCGGGAGTTCCTACGAGCAGTACTTC	CASSPFPSSSGSSYEQYF	NA	TRBD2	TRBJ2-7	TRBV7-9
TGTGCCAGCAGGCGCGGACAGGGATTGACCGGGGAGCTGTTTTTT	CASRRGQGLTGELFF	NA	TRBD1	TRBJ2-2	TRBV2
TGCAGTGCTAGTGGGCTAGCGGGAGGTTCCGAGATCGGGGAGCTGTTTTTT	CSASGLAGGSEIGELFF	NA	TRBD2	TRBJ2-2	TRBV20-1
TGTGCCAGCAGTCGGGGGAGTCTCTCCTACAATGAGCAGTTCTTC	CASSRGSLSYNEQFF	NA	NA	TRBJ2-1	TRBV6-4
TGTGCCAGCAGCTCCGCGGGGGTGCGGAGCTCCTACGAGCAGTACTTC	CASSSAGVRSSYEQYF	few	TRBD2	TRBJ2-7	TRBV5-4
TGTGCCAGCAGATCCGGGACAGGGAGTAATTCACCCCTCCACTTT	CASRSGTGSNSPLHF	NA	TRBD1	TRBJ1-6	TRBV27
TGCGCCAGCAGCTTGGGGCAGGTGAACACTGAAGCTTTCTTT	CASSLGQVNTEAFF	NA	NA	TRBJ1-1	TRBV5-1
TGTGCCAGCAGTAAAGATGAGGGAAACACTGAAGCTTTCTTT	CASSKDEGNTEAFF	NA	NA	TRBJ1-1	TRBV25-1
TGTGCCAGCAGCTCCGGACTAGTTTCCTACGAGCAGTACTTC	CASSSGLVSYEQYF	NA	TRBD2	TRBJ2-7	TRBV7-9
TGTGCCAGCTCACCGGATACGGGTTCTGGAAACACCATATATTTT	CASSPDTGSGNTIYF	few	NA	TRBJ1-3	TRBV18
TGCGCCAGCAGCTTGGCGGGACAGGGCGCCTACGAGCAGTACTTC	CASSLAGQGAYEQYF	NA	TRBD1	TRBJ2-7	TRBV5-1
TGCGCCAGCAGCCTACAGGGGGGCACTGAAGCTTTCTTT	CASSLQGGTEAFF	NA	TRBD1	TRBJ1-1	TRBV4-3
TGCGCCAGCAGATCGGGACTACCTCAAGGTGAGCAGTTCTTC	CASRSGLPQGEQFF	NA	TRBD2	TRBJ2-1	TRBV5-1
TGTGCCAGTAGTCCGGACAGGGGGCTAGCCGGGGAGCTGTTTTTT	CASSPDRGLAGELFF	NA	TRBD1	TRBJ2-2	TRBV19
TGTGCCTGGAGTTCGTTTGGACAGCCGGCTGGAAACACCATATATTTT	CAWSSFGQPAGNTIYF	NA	NA	TRBJ1-3	TRBV30
TGTGCCAGCAGCGTTGGGCCTGAACCTGAAGCTTTCTTT	CASSVGPEPEAFF	NA	NA	TRBJ1-1	TRBV9
TGTGCCAGCAGCGCACAGGGGGCGGGGGACAATGAGCAGTTCTTC	CASSAQGAGDNEQFF	NA	TRBD1	TRBJ2-1	TRBV6-2/TRBV6-3
TGTGCCAGCAGTGAGAGGCCAGGGGAGTACAATGAGCAGTTCTTC	CASSERPGEYNEQFF	NA	NA	TRBJ2-1	TRBV2
TGTGCCTGGAGTGAGGCGGATGAATCCCTATCGCAGTATTTT	CAWSEADESLSQYF	NA	NA	TRBJ2-3	TRBV30
TGTGCCAGCAGTGAGGCAGCAGGGGTCAATGAGCAGTTCTTC	CASSEAAGVNEQFF	NA	NA	TRBJ2-1	TRBV2
TGCGCCAGCAGCCTGACAGGGCCTACCTACGAGCAGTACTTC	CASSLTGPTYEQYF	NA	TRBD1	TRBJ2-7	TRBV5-1
TGTGCCAGCAGCTTAGATACGGGCGAGCAGTACTTC	CASSLDTGEQYF	NA	NA	TRBJ2-7	TRBV11-3
TGTGCCAGTAGCCTGGGGGGAAGGACTTTCTTT	CASSLGGRTFF	NA	NA	TRBJ1-1	TRBV19
TGTGCCAGCAGGGAGGACAGGGGGAACTATGGCTACACCTTC	CASREDRGNYGYTF	NA	TRBD1	TRBJ1-2	TRBV27
TGCGCCAGCAGCTTGGGGGGCGGACAGGCCTACGAGCAGTACTTC	CASSLGGGQAYEQYF	few	TRBD1	TRBJ2-7	TRBV5-1
TGTGCAAGTCGCTCTGCTAGAGGTCCCTGCGGCTACACCTTC	CASRSARGPCGYTF	NA	NA	TRBJ1-2	TRBV12-2
TGTGCCAGTAGTATTCTCCTTACCGGGACAGGGGACGAGCAGTACTTC	CASSILLTGTGDEQYF	NA	TRBD1	TRBJ2-7	TRBV19
TGTGCCAGCAGCCAAGAAGCAGGCTATGGCTACACCTTC	CASSQEAGYGYTF	few	NA	TRBJ1-2	TRBV3-1/TRBV3-2
TGTGCCAGTAGTGCGTATCACTCTGGGGCCAACGTCCTGACTTTC	CASSAYHSGANVLTF	NA	NA	TRBJ2-6	TRBV19
TGTGCCAGCGGGACAACAGGAGACTATGGCTACACCTTC	CASGTTGDYGYTF	NA	NA	TRBJ1-2	TRBV28
TGCGCCAGCAGCCCGTTTTGGGGGGTCGGAAACACTGAAGCTTTCTTT	CASSPFWGVGNTEAFF	NA	NA	TRBJ1-1	TRBV4-1
TGTGCCAGCAGCCCTGGGAGCGTCTCCTACGAGCAGTACTTC	CASSPGSVSYEQYF	few	NA	TRBJ2-7	TRBV5-4
TGTGCCAGTAGTAAGACTAGCGGGAGGGCCTCGTACCAAGAGACCCAGTACTTC	CASSKTSGRASYQETQYF	NA	TRBD2	TRBJ2-5	TRBV19
TGCGCCAGCAGCCCAGAGGGGCAGGGGGCCTATGGCTACACCTTC	CASSPEGQGAYGYTF	NA	TRBD1	TRBJ1-2	TRBV5-1
TGTGCCAGCAGCCCAAGGACAGGAGGCGGCACTGAAGCTTTCTTT	CASSPRTGGGTEAFF	few	TRBD1	TRBJ1-1	TRBV7-9
TGTGCCAGCAGCTTGCCGCAGTCCTACAATGAGCAGTTCTTC	CASSLPQSYNEQFF	NA	NA	TRBJ2-1	TRBV7-2
TGTGCCAGCAGTCATCCGTCAGGGTTTTACAATGAGCAGTTCTTC	CASSHPSGFYNEQFF	once	NA	TRBJ2-1	TRBV7-9
TGTGCCAGCAGTACCCCGGGACTAGCGGTAAATGAGCAGTTCTTC	CASSTPGLAVNEQFF	NA	TRBD2	TRBJ2-1	TRBV27